One sample yielded the 21 T cell receptor beta chains listed below, sequenced in a study of T cell clonotyping in hematopoietic cell transplantation. TCRdb keeps only in-frame clones here, not all; method: immunoSEQ multiplex PCR. The table records about 3,100 clones, roughly 57% of them present only once. The sequences come from peripheral blood mononuclear cells, collected 30 days after allogeneic stem cell transplant. The receptors were sampled from a female patient under 45 who had an allogeneic stem cell transplant, so T cells may come from the graft donor. Some clones in this sample may be carry-over from other donors' samples.

Within the sample, this clone is large. At the DNA level, this CDR3 is encoded by other sequences in the same sample as well. The genes are TRBV6-5 and TRBJ1-1; the D is unclear. The CDR3 loop spans 12 amino acids. Germline V gene sequence: CDR1 MNHEY, CDR2 SVGAGI. V lost 2 bases to trimming and J lost 1 base, with 2 bases between them. The CDR3 reads CASSYPNTEAFF. CDR3 bases: TGTGCCAGCAGTTACCCGAACACTGAAGCTTTCTTT.

The rearrangement uses TRBV4-2 and TRBJ2-1, with D hard to call. CDR3 length: 13 amino acids. Germline assignment: CDR1 LGHNA and CDR2 YNFKEQ. V gave up 0 bases and J gave up 9 bases, with 9 bases separating them. The CDR3 sequence: CASSQDGAREQFF. The CDR3 coding sequence is TGTGCCAGCAGCCAAGACGGAGCCCGTGAGCAGTTCTTC.

This chain links TRBV4-3 with TRBJ1-2; D may be TRBD1 (6 bases). Germline V gene lookup returns CDR1 LGHNA and CDR2 YSLEER. This CDR3 region has 13 residues. V was pared by 3 bases and J by 4 bases, with 9 bases between. CDR3 loop: CASSHSQGYGYTF. CDR3 DNA: TGCGCCAGCAGCCATTCACAGGGCTATGGCTACACCTTC.

The chain has TRBV30 and TRBJ2-5; the D gene is possibly TRBD1 (6 bases). CDR1 and CDR2 (germline): GTSNPN, SVGIG (reference sequence). CDR3 size: 13 residues. Between the trimmed V and J ends, which lost 1 base and 4 bases, there was a span of 10 bases. CDR3 residues: CAWSGQVGETQYF. The CDR3 DNA reads TGTGCCTGGAGTGGACAGGTTGGAGAGACCCAGTACTTC.

J is TRBJ2-1 and V is TRBV6-6, with 11 positions matching TRBD1. V gave up 5 bases and J gave up 6 bases; unmatched junction bases: 3. Germline V gene sequence: CDR1 MNHNY, CDR2 SVGAGI (reference sequence). This CDR3 contains 14 residues. In DNA form, the CDR3 reads TGTGCCAGCAGTCCCGGGACAGGGGGCAATGAGCAGTTCTTC. It is translated as CASSPGTGGNEQFF.

The chain recombines TRBV10-3 with TRBJ1-2; 8 bases agree with TRBD1. V shed 7 bases, J shed 6 bases, and the junction held 4 bases outside the gene matches. CDR1 and CDR2 from the germline V gene are ENHRY and SYGVKD. This CDR3 contains 12 residues. CDR3 amino acids: CAITLTGDGYTF. In DNA, the CDR3 is TGTGCCATCACCCTGACAGGGGATGGCTACACCTTC.

Details on this clone: The junction departs from the called germline gene at one end, perhaps through a read error. This chain joins TRBV2 and TRBJ2-1; D uncertain. The CDR3 is made up of 10 amino acids. Germline CDR1 and CDR2: SNHLY and FYNNEI. CDR3 residues: CASSEGRSIF. In DNA, the CDR3 is TGTGCCAGCAGTGAAGGACGGTCGATCTTC.

J is TRBJ2-7 and V is TRBV6-5; 7 positions match TRBD2. Germline V gene sequence: CDR1 MNHEY, CDR2 SVGAGI. V lost 2 bases, J lost 6 bases, and 4 bases stayed unmatched. CDR3 length: 13 residues. This CDR3 reads CASSYGRGGEQYF. Written as DNA, the CDR3 is TGTGCCAGCAGTTACGGGAGGGGAGGCGAGCAGTACTTC.

This clone has just a few counts. V usage is TRBV19 and J usage is TRBJ1-1, with D unresolved. CDR1 is LNHDA and CDR2 is SQIVND in the germline V gene (reference sequence). V dropped 3 bases and J dropped 0 bases, with 14 bases sitting between them. The CDR3 is 16 residues long. Here the CDR3 DNA reads TGTGCCAGTAGTATTCGGGCAGGCGGAATGAACACTGAAGCTTTCTTT. This encodes CASSIRAGGMNTEAFF.

This chain links TRBV30 with TRBJ1-1, with D unclear. There are 13 residues in the CDR3. The ends were cut back, 2 bases at V and 1 base at J, with 8 bases in the middle. In germline, CDR1 is GTSNPN, CDR2 SVGIG (reference sequence). The CDR3 region has the DNA TGTGCCTGGAGTTTTGGCAGGAACACTGAAGCTTTCTTT. This sequence encodes CAWSFGRNTEAFF.

This clone was counted once. V and J are TRBV16 and TRBJ1-3, with TRBD1 matching 9 bases. J gave up 7 bases and V 6 bases, and 7 bases lay outside the gene matches. In germline, CDR1 is KGHSY, CDR2 FQNENV. The CDR3 runs 14 residues. The CDR3 sequence is CASSPDRGGNTIYF. The CDR3 DNA is TGTGCCAGCAGTCCGGACAGGGGAGGCAACACCATATATTTT.

This chain uses TRBV9 with TRBJ1-1; no reliable D call. The germline gives CDR1 SGDLS, CDR2 YYNGEE. V lost 3 bases and J lost 0, with 3 bases in between. The CDR3 totals 12 residues. CDR3 DNA: TGTGCCAGCAGCGCCATGAACACTGAAGCTTTCTTT. Translating it yields CASSAMNTEAFF.

V is TRBV19 and J is TRBJ2-7; D might be TRBD1 or TRBD2, each matching 5 bases. The CDR3 is made up of 15 amino acids. Germline V gene lookup returns CDR1 LNHDA and CDR2 SQIVND (reference sequence). Trimming shortened V by 4 bases and J by 3 bases, and 16 bases separated the two germline ends. CDR3 bases: TGTGCCAGTAGTAAAGGAGGTGGGGGTATCTACGAGCAGTACTTC. Residues: CASSKGGGGIYEQYF.

The chain has TRBV6-1 and TRBJ1-1; maybe TRBD1 (5 bases). With 2 bases removed from V and 4 bases from J, the gap between germline ends came to 11 bases. Germline V gives CDR1 MNHNS, CDR2 SASEGT. This CDR3 region has 14 residues. Here the CDR3 reads CASSEHPGGTEAFF. The CDR3 region has the DNA TGTGCCAGCAGTGAACACCCGGGGGGCACTGAAGCTTTCTTT.

V usage is TRBV9 and J usage is TRBJ1-1; D gene unclear. The ends were cut back, 2 bases at V and 4 bases at J, with 9 bases in the middle. CDR3 length: 13 residues. In germline, CDR1 is SGDLS, CDR2 YYNGEE. The CDR3 sequence is CASSVYPGTEAFF. CDR3 coding DNA: TGTGCCAGCAGCGTCTACCCTGGCACTGAAGCTTTCTTT.

This clone was observed a handful of times. J is TRBJ1-1 and V is TRBV7-6; no reliable D call. Trimming stripped 0 bases from V and 7 bases from J, with 9 bases between. CDR1 and CDR2 (germline): SGHVS, FNYEAQ. The CDR3 has 13 residues. Written as DNA, the CDR3 is TGTGCCAGCAGCTTAGCTCCGAACCGTGAAGCTTTCTTT. Its translation is CASSLAPNREAFF.

V is TRBV7-8 and J is TRBJ1-6; D gene unclear. This CDR3 has 16 amino acids. The V end was cut by 6 bases, the J end by 6 bases, with 18 bases between. Looked up from germline, CDR1 is SGHVS and CDR2 is FQNEAQ. The CDR3 sequence is CASSLDQILPNSPLHF. Here the CDR3 DNA reads TGTGCCAGCAGTCTTGATCAGATCCTGCCTAATTCACCCCTCCACTTT.

The chain links TRBV2 to TRBJ2-7, with 7 bases matching TRBD2. The CDR3 loop spans 15 amino acids. V dropped 6 bases and J dropped 2; count of bases not matched to a gene: 10. Germline V gene lookup returns CDR1 SNHLY and CDR2 FYNNEI. The CDR3 is CASRDRDYVTYEQYF. The DNA of the CDR3 is TGTGCCAGCAGGGACCGGGACTATGTGACCTACGAGCAGTACTTC.

The chain carries TRBV27 and TRBJ2-1; 9 bases are a match to TRBD2. The CDR3 is 14 amino acids. Germline lookup yields CDR1 MNHEY and CDR2 SMNVEV (reference sequence). V trimming: 4 bases; J trimming: 8 bases; junction bases outside the gene matches: 6. CDR3 in amino acids: CASSWGGGAYEQFF. The CDR3, as DNA: TGTGCCAGCAGTTGGGGCGGGGGGGCCTATGAGCAGTTCTTC.

The V call is TRBV19, the J call TRBJ2-6, with D unresolved. CDR3 length equals 15 residues. CDR1 is LNHDA, CDR2 SQIVND, per germline (reference sequence). V lost 3 bases, J lost 0 bases, and 6 bases lay in between. The chain's CDR3 is CASSISDSGANVLTF. CDR3 DNA: TGTGCCAGTAGTATCTCGGACTCTGGGGCCAACGTCCTGACTTTC.

This clone was detected only a few times. The genes are TRBV27 and TRBJ2-3, with D possibly being TRBD1 or TRBD2 (5 bases each). Germline-derived CDR1 and CDR2 are MNHEY and SMNVEV (reference sequence). The CDR3 is 16 amino acids. V shed 2 bases and J shed 1 base, with 13 bases lying between them. CDR3: CASSLRGAGGTDTQYF. The CDR3 DNA sequence: TGTGCCAGCAGTTTACGAGGGGCGGGCGGCACAGATACGCAGTATTTT.